A selection of T cell receptor beta chains follows, all from one sample in a study of blood T cell repertoires in COVID-19. Only in-frame clones appear in the TCRdb table, and some are missing; sequencing was by immunoSEQ multiplex PCR. Of just over 650,000 clones listed, 85% to 90% are singletons. Material for sequencing was peripheral blood. These receptor sequences come from a woman aged 18 to 35 with acute or convalescent COVID-19. Each CDR3 is given with its conserved first and last residue. D genes are given only for firm matches. Size values are once, few and many counts, or a class for expanded clones, and some rows have none.

DNA	CDR3	size	J	D	V
TGTGCCTGGACTTTCAGGGGGCTAAGCACTGAAGCTTTCTTT	CAWTFRGLSTEAFF	NA	TRBJ1-1	TRBD1	TRBV30
TGCAGCGTTGAGGCAGGGGAAGGATTCAATGAGCAGTTCTTC	CSVEAGEGFNEQFF	NA	TRBJ2-1	NA	TRBV29-1
TGTGCTAGTGCTACCATCCCCAGCGGGGGAGGACGCAATGAGCAGTTCTTC	CASATIPSGGGRNEQFF	NA	TRBJ2-1	TRBD2	TRBV12-5
TGTGCCAGCAGCTTAGTTCGGGTTGGCAACACTGAAGCTTTCTTT	CASSLVRVGNTEAFF	NA	TRBJ1-1	NA	TRBV7-2
TGTGCCAGCAGCAACAATCCCGGGACAGTAGGCTACACCTTC	CASSNNPGTVGYTF	NA	TRBJ1-2	TRBD1	TRBV5-6
TGTGCCAGCAGTTACGACAGGGACTATGGCTACACCTTC	CASSYDRDYGYTF	NA	TRBJ1-2	TRBD1	TRBV6-5
TGTGCCAGCAGCCGAGGGGGTAACTATGGCTACACCTTC	CASSRGGNYGYTF	NA	TRBJ1-2	NA	TRBV3-1/TRBV3-2
TGTGCCAGCAGCTTAGGGGCCCCTTCCCACAATGAGCAGTTCTTC	CASSLGAPSHNEQFF	once	TRBJ2-1	NA	TRBV11-2
TGTGCCTGGAGGGGTTTGGGACTTTATACTAGCACAGATACGCAGTATTTT	CAWRGLGLYTSTDTQYF	NA	TRBJ2-3	NA	TRBV30
TGTGCCAGTAGTATCGGCACAGGGGGCCGTCAGCCCCAGCATTTT	CASSIGTGGRQPQHF	NA	TRBJ1-5	TRBD1	TRBV19
TGCAGCGTTAATGAGGCTAGTCTTTTACGGAACACTGAAGCTTTCTTT	CSVNEASLLRNTEAFF	NA	TRBJ1-1	NA	TRBV29-1
TGTGCCAGCAGCCACGAGGGGGTCTCCTACAATGAGCAGTTCTTC	CASSHEGVSYNEQFF	NA	TRBJ2-1	NA	TRBV3-1/TRBV3-2
TGTGCCAGCAGTGACCGGAGCAGGGGGAACAATCAGCCCCAGCATTTT	CASSDRSRGNNQPQHF	NA	TRBJ1-5	TRBD1	TRBV6-1
TGTGCCAGCAGTAGGGTCACAAGGGCGGGCTACGAGCAGTACTTC	CASSRVTRAGYEQYF	NA	TRBJ2-7	NA	TRBV27
TGTGCCAGCAGCCCGGCAGGGCGAGGCTACACCTTC	CASSPAGRGYTF	once	TRBJ1-2	NA	TRBV7-8
TGTGCCAGCAGCTTAGGCTCGAGCGGGGGGGCCTACGAGCAGTACTTC	CASSLGSSGGAYEQYF	NA	TRBJ2-7	TRBD2	TRBV7-2
TGTGCCAGCAGCTTAACACAGGATACGGCTGAAGCTTTCTTT	CASSLTQDTAEAFF	NA	TRBJ1-1	NA	TRBV7-2
TGCGCCAGCAGCCCGCGACAGGGATTATACGAGCAGTACTTC	CASSPRQGLYEQYF	once	TRBJ2-7	TRBD1	TRBV4-1
TGTGCCAGCAGTGCGACTAGCGGGGGGCAAAACACCGGGGAGCTGTTTTTT	CASSATSGGQNTGELFF	NA	TRBJ2-2	TRBD2	TRBV6-4
TGCGCCAGCAGCTTGGACCTCGGACTGACTGAAGCTTTCTTT	CASSLDLGLTEAFF	NA	TRBJ1-1	NA	TRBV5-1
TGTGCCAGCACCGGAGGTCCGGGCTACACCTTC	CASTGGPGYTF	NA	TRBJ1-2	NA	TRBV9
TGTGCCAGCAGTTACGGGGGCGCCGGGGACATCAATGAGCAGTTCTTC	CASSYGGAGDINEQFF	few	TRBJ2-1	NA	TRBV6-2/TRBV6-3
TGTGCCAGCAGTTACTCGAGGTCGGGGGTAGGTCAGCCCCAGCATTTT	CASSYSRSGVGQPQHF	NA	TRBJ1-5	NA	TRBV6-5
TGTGCCAGCAGCTCCGACAGGGGGCCTTATGGCTACACCTTC	CASSSDRGPYGYTF	NA	TRBJ1-2	TRBD1	TRBV7-2
TGCGCCAGCAGTCTTACGGACAGGGTGATAGGTGAAGCTTTCTTT	CASSLTDRVIGEAFF	NA	TRBJ1-1	TRBD1	TRBV10-1
TGTGCCATCAGTGACGGTAGGGGTAATCAGCCCCAGCATTTT	CAISDGRGNQPQHF	NA	TRBJ1-5	NA	TRBV10-3
TGTGCCAGCAGCCAAGATTCCCACGGGACTGAAGCTTTCTTT	CASSQDSHGTEAFF	NA	TRBJ1-1	NA	TRBV4-2
TGCAGCGTTGAAGCCCCCGGGTTCTATGGCTACACCTTC	CSVEAPGFYGYTF	NA	TRBJ1-2	NA	TRBV29-1
TGTGCCAGCTCGACGGGTGGCAATCAGCCCCAGCATTTT	CASSTGGNQPQHF	NA	TRBJ1-5	NA	TRBV18
TGTGCCAGCAGCGTGGGTAGGGGGCCAACTAATGAAAAACTGTTTTTT	CASSVGRGPTNEKLFF	NA	TRBJ1-4	TRBD1	TRBV9
TGCAGCGTCGTAGACAGGGACTATGGCTACACCTTC	CSVVDRDYGYTF	few	TRBJ1-2	TRBD1	TRBV29-1
TGTGCCAGCAGCCAAGAATCAGGGCCCTTCACAGATACGCAGTATTTT	CASSQESGPFTDTQYF	NA	TRBJ2-3	NA	TRBV4-2
TGCGCCAGCAGCCCCCGGGACAACTCCCATAAGTATTTT	CASSPRDNSHKYF	NA	TRBJ2-3	NA	TRBV4-3
TGTGCCTGGAGTTTTAGGACTGTTCTTAAGAACACTGAAGCTTTCTTT	CAWSFRTVLKNTEAFF	NA	TRBJ1-1	NA	TRBV30
TGTGCCAGCAGCCAAGAGCTAGCGGGGGGGCCCGCAGATACGCAGTATTTT	CASSQELAGGPADTQYF	NA	TRBJ2-3	TRBD2	TRBV4-2
TGTGCCAGCAGCTTAGCGGGGGGCTACCGGGGGGAAAAACTGTTTTTT	CASSLAGGYRGEKLFF	NA	TRBJ1-4	NA	TRBV11-2
TGTGCCAGCAGAAGGGACAGGTCGAACACCGGGGAGCTGTTTTTT	CASRRDRSNTGELFF	NA	TRBJ2-2	TRBD1	TRBV6-4
TGTGCCAGCCAAGTCCAGGACAGAGCTGAAGCTTTCTTT	CASQVQDRAEAFF	NA	TRBJ1-1	NA	TRBV12-3/TRBV12-4
TGTGCCACCAGCAGAGGTAGAGTTAACTATGGCTACACCTTC	CATSRGRVNYGYTF	NA	TRBJ1-2	NA	TRBV15
TGTGCCAGCACGTCACAGGCGGCGAACACTGAAGCTTTCTTT	CASTSQAANTEAFF	NA	TRBJ1-1	NA	TRBV27